What follows are 18 T cell receptor beta chains derived from one specimen sequenced in a study of cytomegalovirus exposure and HLA in healthy donors. The PCR made use of 60 Vbeta and 13 Jbeta primers. Libraries were prepared by immunoSEQ multiplex PCR; TCRdb keeps only in-frame clonotypes and omits some of them. This sample has approximately 190,000 clones; 70% to 80% occur once, and the top ten carry roughly 14%. Sequencing was done on a sample of PBMCs. The receptors were gathered from a woman aged 30 to 39 in good health and CMV-seropositive.

This sequence joins TRBV5-1 and TRBJ1-1, with D possibly being TRBD1 (5 bases). Trimming stripped 5 bases from V and 3 bases from J, with 17 bases between. CDR1 is SGHRS, CDR2 YFSETQ, per germline. The CDR3 contains 15 residues. The CDR3 nucleotides read TGCGCCAGCAGGTTGACAGCAGGAAGTGACACTGAAGCTTTCTTT. Translating gives CASRLTAGSDTEAFF.

This clone occurred a few times. The chain employs TRBV4-2 and TRBJ2-3, with 8 bases fitting TRBD2. The CDR3 is made up of 16 amino acids. The germline V gene encodes CDR1 LGHNA and CDR2 YNFKEQ. V gave up 1 base and J gave up 5 bases; unmatched junction bases: 8. DNA of the CDR3: TGTGCCAGCAGCCAAGTATTCGACGGGGGGGTAGATACGCAGTATTTT. The encoded protein is CASSQVFDGGVDTQYF.

This chain joins TRBV11-3 and TRBJ2-7; 8 bases match TRBD2. The CDR3 spans 15 residues. The germline CDR1 and CDR2 sequences are SGHNT and YENEEA. V gave up 0 bases and J gave up 3 bases; unmatched junction bases: 4. CDR3 nucleotides: TGTGCCAGCAGCTTAGATAGCGGGACGGGCTACGAGCAGTACTTC. It translates to CASSLDSGTGYEQYF.

CDR3 region: CASSSPGLAWPYNEQFF. The CDR3 DNA sequence: TGTGCCAGCAGTTCCCCGGGACTAGCATGGCCCTACAATGAGCAGTTCTTC. This chain links TRBV27 with TRBJ2-1; 9 bases fit TRBD2. Per germline, CDR1 MNHEY and CDR2 SMNVEV (reference sequence). V shed 4 bases, J shed 2 bases, and the junction held 9 bases outside the gene matches. The CDR3 loop spans 17 amino acids.

Worth noting for this clone: One end of the junction is discordant with germline, which a read error may explain. Additional DNA sequences in this sample encode the identical CDR3. The V gene is TRBV12-5, the J gene TRBJ2-7; 7 bases fit TRBD2. The CDR3 runs to 13 residues. The V gene's germline CDR1 is LGHNT and CDR2 FRNRAP. CDR3 protein: CASGGASTYEQYF. The CDR3 DNA follows: TGCGCTAGCGGCGGGGCGTCCACCTACGAGCAGTACTTC. Filled out from reference TRBV12-5 and TRBJ2-7, the complete variable domain reads DARVTQTPRHKVTEMGQEVTMRCQPILGHNTVFWYRQTMMQGLELLAYFRNRAPLDDSGMPKDRFSAEMPDATLATLKIQPSEPRDSAVYFCASGGASTYEQYFGPGTRLTVT.

The chain has TRBV19 and TRBJ1-2; tentatively, D is TRBD1 (5 bases). V was trimmed by 5 bases and J by 4 bases, leaving 11 bases between them. The length of the CDR3 is 13 residues. Germline values: CDR1 LNHDA, CDR2 SQIVND (reference sequence). Here the CDR3 reads CASSYGGPYGYTF. In DNA form, the CDR3 reads TGTGCCAGTAGTTACGGGGGACCCTATGGCTACACCTTC.

The chain is built from TRBV28 and TRBJ2-5; D may be TRBD2 (5 bases). The germline gives CDR1 MDHEN, CDR2 SYDVKM. CDR3 size: 14 residues. V was shortened by 7 bases and J by 1 base, with 13 bases between the two germline ends. The CDR3 sequence is CASTQEDFQETQYF. The CDR3 nucleotides are TGTGCCAGCACCCAGGAGGACTTCCAAGAGACCCAGTACTTC.

The chain's CDR3 is CASSPPPDRGHGYTF. The CDR3 nucleotides are TGTGCCAGTAGCCCCCCCCCGGACAGGGGGCATGGCTACACCTTC. This chain connects TRBV19 to TRBJ1-2; 11 bases match TRBD1. Germline V gives CDR1 LNHDA, CDR2 SQIVND (reference sequence). The CDR3 covers 15 residues. V dropped 6 bases and J dropped 6; count of bases not matched to a gene: 9.

Only one count was recorded for this clone. The chain carries TRBV5-6 and TRBJ1-2; TRBD1 aligns across 7 bases. Germline CDR1 reads SGHDT; CDR2 reads YYEEEE. The trim removed 0 bases at V and 1 base at J, leaving 0 bases unmatched. The CDR3 spans 14 residues. The CDR3 region is CASSLGDSNYGYTF. CDR3 bases: TGTGCCAGCAGCTTGGGGGACAGTAACTATGGCTACACCTTC. Variable domain in full (rest from reference TRBV5-6 and TRBJ1-2): DAGVTQSPTHLIKTRGQQVTLRCSPKSGHDTVSWYQQALGQGPQFIFQYYEEEERQRGNFPDRFSGHQFPNYSSELNVNALLLGDSALYLCASSLGDSNYGYTFGSGTRLTVV.

This clone was observed a single time. V is TRBV5-6 and J is TRBJ1-1, with D uncertain. Germline-derived CDR1 and CDR2 are SGHDT and YYEEEE. Trimming took 5 bases from V and 1 from J, leaving 9 bases between them. CDR3 length equals 13 residues. CDR3 DNA sequence: TGTGCCAGCAGTCCGACTGGGAACACTGAAGCTTTCTTT. The encoded protein is CASSPTGNTEAFF.

The V call is TRBV6-5, the J call TRBJ2-7, with a weak D call TRBD2 (5 bases). V was pared by 4 bases and J by 5 bases, with 15 bases between. Germline values: CDR1 MNHEY, CDR2 SVGAGI. The CDR3 covers 14 residues. CDR3 DNA sequence: TGTGCCAGCAGTTCGCTCGCTAGCAGGCACGAGCAGTACTTC. This sequence encodes CASSSLASRHEQYF.

This rearrangement joins TRBV25-1 to TRBJ2-1; TRBD2 matches 7 bases. Germline trimming cut 8 bases from V and 0 bases from J; bases unmatched to any gene: 4. Germline CDR1 and CDR2: MGHDK and SYGVNS. The CDR3 runs 14 residues. The CDR3 DNA reads as TGTGCCAGCCTAGCGGAAAGCTCCTACAATGAGCAGTTCTTC. Protein sequence: CASLAESSYNEQFF. Full variable domain (rest looked up from reference TRBV25-1 and TRBJ2-1): EADIYQTPRYLVIGTGKKITLECSQTMGHDKMYWYQQDPGMELHLIHYSYGVNSTEKGDLSSESTVSRIRTEHFPLTLESARPSHTSQYLCASLAESSYNEQFFGPGTRLTVL.

The rearrangement uses TRBV5-6 and TRBJ1-1, with D possibly being TRBD1 (5 bases). CDR1 and CDR2 (germline): SGHDT, YYEEEE. The CDR3 is 13 residues long. Trimming left V 0 bases short and J 7 bases short, with 10 bases between. The CDR3 region is CASSLVGTLEAFF. In DNA, the CDR3 is TGTGCCAGCAGCTTGGTAGGGACTCTTGAAGCTTTCTTT.

This chain links TRBV11-2 with TRBJ2-7; D possibly corresponds to TRBD1 (5 bases). Trimming stripped 2 bases from V and 3 bases from J, with 11 bases between. Germline loops: CDR1 SGHAT, CDR2 FQNNGV. The CDR3 is made up of 14 amino acids. This chain's CDR3 is CASSLLSRDYEQYF. DNA for the CDR3: TGTGCCAGCAGCTTATTAAGCAGGGACTACGAGCAGTACTTC. Variable domain in full (rest from reference TRBV11-2 and TRBJ2-7): EAGVAQSPRYKIIEKRQSVAFWCNPISGHATLYWYQQILGQGPKLLIQFQNNGVVDDSQLPKDRFSAERLKGVDSTLKIQPAKLEDSAVYLCASSLLSRDYEQYFGPGTRLTVT.

V gene TRBV29-1 combines with J gene TRBJ2-7; TRBD1 aligns across 9 bases. Germline trimming cut 7 bases from V and 3 bases from J; bases unmatched to any gene: 4. Looked up from germline, CDR1 is SQVTM and CDR2 is ANQGSEA. The CDR3 runs 12 residues. CDR3 sequence (DNA): TGCAGCGCGGGGGACAGGGTCTACGAGCAGTACTTC. As protein: CSAGDRVYEQYF.

This chain uses TRBV25-1 with TRBJ2-7, with TRBD2 matching 13 bases. The germline V gene has CDR1 MGHDK and CDR2 SYGVNS. V gave up 3 bases and J gave up 3 bases; unmatched junction bases: 2. The CDR3 is 15 residues long. CDR3 nucleotide sequence: TGTGCCAGCAGTGAGGGACTAGCGGGAAACTACGAGCAGTACTTC. Encoded protein: CASSEGLAGNYEQYF.

V usage is TRBV11-3 and J usage is TRBJ2-3; 11 nucleotides line up with TRBD1. The CDR3 consists of 17 residues. CDR1 and CDR2 from the germline V gene are SGHNT and YENEEA. V dropped 1 base and J dropped 4; count of bases not matched to a gene: 7. The CDR3 loop reads CASSLAGGQGVPDTQYF. In DNA form, the CDR3 reads TGTGCCAGCAGCTTAGCGGGGGGACAGGGGGTACCAGATACGCAGTATTTT.

V gene TRBV30 combines with J gene TRBJ2-1; 8 positions agree with TRBD1. The CDR3 runs to 14 residues. The V segment lost 5 bases and the J segment 4 bases; nucleotides outside the gene matches: 7. Germline V gives CDR1 GTSNPN, CDR2 SVGIG (reference sequence). DNA of the CDR3: TGTGCCTGGGACCAGGGGGCGGGTTACAATGAGCAGTTCTTC. Protein product: CAWDQGAGYNEQFF.